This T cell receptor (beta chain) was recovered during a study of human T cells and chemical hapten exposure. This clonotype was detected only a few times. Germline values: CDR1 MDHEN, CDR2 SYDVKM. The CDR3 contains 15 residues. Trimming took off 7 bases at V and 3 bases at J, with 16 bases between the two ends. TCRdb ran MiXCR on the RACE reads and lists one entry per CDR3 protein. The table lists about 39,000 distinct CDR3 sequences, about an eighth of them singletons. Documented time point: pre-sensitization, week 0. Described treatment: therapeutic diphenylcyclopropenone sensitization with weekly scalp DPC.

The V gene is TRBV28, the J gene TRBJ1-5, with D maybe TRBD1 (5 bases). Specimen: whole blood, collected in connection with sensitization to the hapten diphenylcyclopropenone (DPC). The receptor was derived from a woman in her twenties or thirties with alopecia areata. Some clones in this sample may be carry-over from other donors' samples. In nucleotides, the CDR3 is TGTGCCAGCATTCGGGGCCAGGCCTTCAATCAGCCCCAGCATTTT. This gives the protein CASIRGQAFNQPQHF.